The next 30 T cell receptor beta chains were all read from a single sample in a study of PD-1 blockade in classical Hodgkin lymphoma (dated by TCRdb to about 2020). Preparation of the library involved the immunoSEQ multiplex PCR assay. TCRdb retrieved this table from immuneACCESS and kept in-frame rearrangements only. Not all clones are present; in checked studies, unresolved V genes account for under half, and no reason is known for the remainder. The sample table lists under 70,000 clones, roughly two thirds of them with a count of one. The ten biggest clones cover roughly 9% of the sample. Sample time point, as interpreted from the label and publication: cycle 2 day 1 (C2D1) of nivolumab. Relapse after autologous stem cell transplantation had occurred in all trial patients, and cohorts A, B and C were distinguished by prior brentuximab vedotin exposure. Source: peripheral blood mononuclear cells (PBMCs), taken before the second cycle of nivolumab. The source of these receptors is a human donor with classical Hodgkin lymphoma.

V gene TRBV7-6 combines with J gene TRBJ1-1; D is perhaps TRBD1 (5 bases). Germline values: CDR1 SGHVS, CDR2 FNYEAQ. CDR3 length equals 15 residues. V gave up 5 bases and J gave up 3 bases, with 16 bases separating them. The CDR3 DNA reads as TGTGCCAGCAGCCCTAACGGGGGGTACGACACTGAAGCTTTCTTT. Amino acids: CASSPNGGYDTEAFF. Complete variable domain (other parts from reference TRBV7-6 and TRBJ1-1): GAGVSQSPRYKVTKRGQDVALRCDPISGHVSLYWYRQALGQGPEFLTYFNYEAQQDKSGLPNDRFSAERPEGSISTLTIQRTEQRDSAMYRCASSPNGGYDTEAFFGQGTRLTVV.

This chain uses TRBV15 with TRBJ1-6, with D unresolved. Germline V gives CDR1 LNHNV, CDR2 YYDKDF (reference sequence). V was pared by 0 bases and J by 5 bases, with 8 bases between. This CDR3 is built from 15 residues. The CDR3 DNA reads as TGTGCCACCAGCAGAGAGAAAGGAAATAATTCACCCCTCCACTTT. It codes for CATSREKGNNSPLHF. Full variable domain (outside the CDR3, taken from reference TRBV15 and TRBJ1-6): DAMVIQNPRYQVTQFGKPVTLSCSQTLNHNVMYWYQQKSSQAPKLLFHYYDKDFNNEADTPDNFQSRRPNTSFCFLDIRSPGLGDTAMYLCATSREKGNNSPLHFGNGTRLTVT.

The chain is built from TRBV29-1 and TRBJ1-2, with D perhaps matching TRBD1 (5 bases). V was trimmed by 1 base and J by 0 bases, leaving 9 bases between them. The CDR3 covers 14 residues. Germline V gene lookup returns CDR1 SQVTM and CDR2 ANQGSEA. This chain's CDR3 is CSVEVGTANYGYTF. As DNA, the CDR3 is TGCAGCGTTGAAGTCGGGACCGCTAACTATGGCTACACCTTC.

V and J are TRBV5-5 and TRBJ2-7, with a weak D call TRBD1 (5 bases). The V gene lost 0 bases and the J gene lost 4 bases, with 14 bases spanning the gap. CDR1 and CDR2 (germline): SGHKS, YYEKEE (reference sequence). The CDR3 spans 15 residues. CDR3 residues: CASSLGVGYRYEQYF. DNA of the CDR3: TGTGCCAGCAGCTTGGGGGTAGGGTACAGGTACGAGCAGTACTTC.

The chain couples TRBV7-9 to TRBJ2-5, with unresolved D. This CDR3 region has 14 residues. V was trimmed by 5 bases and J by 1 base, leaving 11 bases between them. Germline V lookup: CDR1 SEHNR, CDR2 FQNEAQ (reference sequence). As DNA, the CDR3 is TGTGCCAGCAGCCCCGAAGTGGCCCAAGAGACCCAGTACTTC. Translation gives CASSPEVAQETQYF.

This clone appeared a few times. The genes are TRBV20-1 and TRBJ1-2; D uncertain. V shed 3 bases and J shed 6 bases, with 8 bases lying between them. There are 11 residues in the CDR3. Germline CDR1 reads DFQATT; CDR2 reads SNEGSKA (reference sequence). The CDR3 bases are TGCAGTGCTAGCATCTCGGATGGCTACACCTTC. Translating gives CSASISDGYTF.

The J gene is TRBJ2-1, the V gene TRBV27; the D is unclear. Trimming left V 2 bases short and J 5 bases short, with 10 bases between. CDR3 length: 14 amino acids. The germline gives CDR1 MNHEY, CDR2 SMNVEV (reference sequence). CDR3 sequence reads: CASSLKTNDNEQFF. CDR3 sequence (DNA): TGTGCCAGCAGTTTAAAGACGAACGACAATGAGCAGTTCTTC.

This clone has ten or more counts. The chain couples TRBV7-9 to TRBJ2-2, with 10 positions matching TRBD1. CDR3 length: 17 residues. Trimming removed 4 bases from V and 6 bases from J; junction bases left unmatched: 11. Germline V gene data show CDR1 as SEHNR and CDR2 as FQNEAQ (reference sequence). The CDR3 region is CASSSTTGGNSPGELFF. CDR3 DNA sequence: TGTGCCAGCAGCTCGACGACAGGGGGCAACTCGCCCGGGGAGCTGTTTTTT.

The V gene is TRBV19, the J gene TRBJ1-5; D possibly corresponds to TRBD1 (6 bases). Germline V gives CDR1 LNHDA, CDR2 SQIVND (reference sequence). The CDR3 has 13 amino acids. Trimming removed 5 bases from V and 7 bases from J, with 12 bases in between. CDR3 DNA: TGTGCCAGTAGTCTAGGACAGCCCCAGCCCCAGCATTTT. Residues: CASSLGQPQPQHF.

The rearrangement joins TRBV30 to TRBJ1-6; 8 bases match TRBD1. This CDR3 region has 15 residues. Germline trimming cut 3 bases from V and 5 bases from J; bases unmatched to any gene: 6. CDR1 and CDR2 from the germline V gene are GTSNPN and SVGIG (reference sequence). In nucleotides, the CDR3 is TGTGCCTGGAGGGGGGGACAGGTGGATAATTCACCCCTCCACTTT. It translates to CAWRGGQVDNSPLHF.

The chain links TRBV7-2 to TRBJ1-1, with 7 bases matching TRBD1. This CDR3 region has 14 residues. Germline assignment: CDR1 SGHTA and CDR2 FQGNSA. J was trimmed by 7 bases and V by 5 bases; bases with no gene match: 10. In DNA form, the CDR3 reads TGTGCCAGCAGCCCGACAGGGATCAAGGGTGAAGCTTTCTTT. Translating it yields CASSPTGIKGEAFF.

This chain uses TRBV2 with TRBJ2-7, with 9 bases lining up with TRBD2. V shed 1 base and J 4 bases; nucleotides not matched to a gene: 8. CDR1 and CDR2 from the germline V gene are SNHLY and FYNNEI. This CDR3 has 16 amino acids. For the CDR3, the DNA is TGTGCCAGCAGTGAAGGGGGGGGGACTAGCACTTACGAGCAGTACTTC. It codes for CASSEGGGTSTYEQYF.

CDR3 sequence: CASSIGEEVIPLSGANVLTF. The DNA of the CDR3 is TGTGCCAGTAGTATAGGGGAAGAGGTTATTCCCCTCTCTGGGGCCAACGTCCTGACTTTC. The chain uses TRBV19 and TRBJ2-6; D gene unclear. V shed 1 base and J shed 0 bases, with 19 bases lying between them. The CDR3 contains 20 residues. Germline V CDR1 and CDR2: LNHDA, SQIVND (reference sequence). The full variable domain, rest sourced from reference TRBV19 and TRBJ2-6, is DGGITQSPKYLFRKEGQNVTLSCEQNLNHDAMYWYRQDPGQGLRLIYYSQIVNDFQKGDIAEGYSVSREKKESFPLTVTSAQKNPTAFYLCASSIGEEVIPLSGANVLTFGAGSRLTVL.

The chain employs TRBV5-5 and TRBJ2-7, with D possibly matching TRBD1 (6 bases). The ends were cut back, 0 bases at V and 6 bases at J, with 10 bases in the middle. Germline values: CDR1 SGHKS, CDR2 YYEKEE (reference sequence). There are 13 residues in the CDR3. The CDR3 spells CASSLEVGGEQYF. The CDR3 nucleotides are TGTGCCAGCAGCTTGGAAGTAGGGGGCGAGCAGTACTTC. Full variable domain (outside the CDR3, taken from reference TRBV5-5 and TRBJ2-7): DAGVTQSPTHLIKTRGQQVTLRCSPISGHKSVSWYQQVLGQGPQFIFQYYEKEERGRGNFPDRFSARQFPNYSSELNVNALLLGDSALYLCASSLEVGGEQYFGPGTRLTVT.

The chain uses TRBV9 and TRBJ2-1; 7 positions agree with TRBD2. CDR1 and CDR2 (germline): SGDLS, YYNGEE. V was clipped by 4 bases and J by 6 bases; unmatched bases: 13. The CDR3 has 16 residues. CDR3 amino acids: CASSTTPGTTINEQFF. The CDR3, as DNA: TGTGCCAGCAGCACAACTCCCGGGACTACTATCAATGAGCAGTTCTTC.

The chain combines TRBV30 with TRBJ1-1; D is ambiguous. There are 12 residues in the CDR3. Germline V lookup: CDR1 GTSNPN, CDR2 SVGIG (reference sequence). With 4 bases removed from V and 5 bases from J, the gap between germline ends came to 11 bases. DNA for the CDR3: TGTGCCTGGAATGAACGGGGTACTGAAGCTTTCTTT. Its protein product is CAWNERGTEAFF. The variable domain in full, completed from reference TRBV30 and TRBJ1-1, reads SQTIHQWPATLVQPVGSPLSLECTVEGTSNPNLYWYRQAAGRGLQLLFYSVGIGQISSEVPQNLSASRPQDRQFILSSKKLLLSDSGFYLCAWNERGTEAFFGQGTRLTVV.

This chain joins TRBV9 and TRBJ1-3; D not certain. The assigned J gene may be wrong: the sequence end matches TRBJ2-2 better. Germline CDR1 is SGDLS and CDR2 is YYNGEE. CDR3 length: 15 amino acids. For the CDR3, the DNA is TGTGCCAGCAGCGTAGCTCCAGACGGCACCGGGGAGCTGTTTTTT. Translation gives CASSVAPDGTGELFF.

The chain recombines TRBV19 with TRBJ2-5, with D unresolved. The germline V gene encodes CDR1 LNHDA and CDR2 SQIVND (reference sequence). Deletions cut 2 bases from V and 3 bases from J, with 7 bases between. CDR3 length: 13 amino acids. The CDR3 DNA sequence: TGTGCCAGTAGTATAAGGTTCGAAGAGACCCAGTACTTC. Amino acid sequence: CASSIRFEETQYF.

The chain links TRBV15 to TRBJ2-2; D perhaps matches TRBD1 (6 bases). This CDR3 is 12 amino acids long. V lost 11 bases to trimming and J lost 6 bases, with 13 bases between them. Per the germline V gene, CDR1 is LNHNV and CDR2 is YYDKDF (reference sequence). The CDR3 loop reads CASESGAGELFF. The DNA for the CDR3 is TGTGCCTCCGAATCAGGGGCCGGGGAGCTGTTTTTT.

This chain links TRBV6-5 with TRBJ2-6; the D gene is possibly TRBD1 (6 bases). The V end was cut by 4 bases, the J end by 3 bases, with 13 bases between. The CDR3 contains 16 residues. Per the germline V gene, CDR1 is MNHEY and CDR2 is SVGAGI. CDR3 amino acids: CASSFDTGFGANVLTF. The CDR3 nucleotides read TGTGCCAGCAGTTTCGATACAGGGTTTGGGGCCAACGTCCTGACTTTC.

A word on this clone: Germline is not matched at one junction end, which may reflect a read error. The chain has TRBV6-5 and TRBJ1-1; weak D call: TRBD1 (5 bases). CDR1 is MNHEY and CDR2 is SVGAGI in the germline V gene. This CDR3 comprises 13 residues. The CDR3 here is CASSYGGNTETFF. The CDR3 coding sequence is TGTGCCAGCAGTTACGGGGGTAACACTGAAACTTTCTTT.

This chain links TRBV27 with TRBJ1-5; 11 nucleotides match TRBD1. In germline, CDR1 is MNHEY, CDR2 SMNVEV (reference sequence). CDR3 length: 16 residues. The junction had 12 bases not matched to a gene; V was cut back by 5 bases and J by 9 bases. CDR3 amino acids: CASSPPGQGASGPQHF. CDR3 nucleotides: TGTGCCAGCAGTCCCCCAGGACAGGGGGCCTCAGGGCCCCAGCATTTT.

The chain combines TRBV4-1 with TRBJ1-2; the D gene is possibly TRBD1 (5 bases). V was trimmed by 2 bases and J by 8 bases, leaving 27 bases between them. From germline, CDR1 is MGHRA and CDR2 YSYEKL. The CDR3 contains 18 residues. The CDR3 loop is CASSQLGRGGPPGGGYTF. The CDR3 DNA sequence: TGCGCCAGCAGCCAATTAGGCCGGGGGGGACCGCCCGGAGGGGGCTACACCTTC.

The chain uses TRBV28 and TRBJ1-2; 7 nucleotides align to TRBD1. J gave up 6 bases and V 3 bases, and 13 bases lay outside the gene matches. CDR3 length equals 16 residues. Germline CDR1 MDHEN, CDR2 SYDVKM. CDR3 bases: TGTGCCAGCAGTTTCGGGGACAGAGAAACCTTGAATGGCTACACCTTC. Protein: CASSFGDRETLNGYTF.

This chain links TRBV2 with TRBJ1-4; D is unclear. CDR1 and CDR2 (germline): SNHLY, FYNNEI. This CDR3 contains 14 residues. V gave up 6 bases and J gave up 0 bases, with 8 bases separating them. In DNA, the CDR3 is TGTGCCAGCAGGAACAGTGCAACTAATGAAAAACTGTTTTTT. Translated, it gives CASRNSATNEKLFF. Supplemented by reference TRBV2 and TRBJ1-4, the full variable domain reads EPEVTQTPSHQVTQMGQEVILRCVPISNHLYFYWYRQILGQKVEFLVSFYNNEISEKSEIFDDQFSVERPDGSNFTLKIRSTKLEDSAMYFCASRNSATNEKLFFGSGTQLSVL.

This clone is termed medium-sized (0.01 to 0.1%). V gene TRBV4-1 combines with J gene TRBJ2-1; no clear D. Germline V lookup: CDR1 MGHRA, CDR2 YSYEKL. V was cut by 0 bases and J by 6 bases, with 6 bases left in between. The CDR3 has 13 residues. The CDR3, as DNA: TGCGCCAGCAGCCAAGAGGGCTTCAATGAGCAGTTCTTC. Translating gives CASSQEGFNEQFF.

V is TRBV30 and J is TRBJ2-7, with D unclear. This CDR3 comprises 13 residues. Germline CDR1 and CDR2: GTSNPN and SVGIG (reference sequence). V lost 3 bases to trimming and J lost 3 bases, with 12 bases between them. For the CDR3, the DNA is TGTGCCTGGAGGCCCCACGGAGACTACGAGCAGTACTTC. Amino acids: CAWRPHGDYEQYF. The full variable domain, completed using reference TRBV30 and TRBJ2-7, is SQTIHQWPATLVQPVGSPLSLECTVEGTSNPNLYWYRQAAGRGLQLLFYSVGIGQISSEVPQNLSASRPQDRQFILSSKKLLLSDSGFYLCAWRPHGDYEQYFGPGTRLTVT.

The chain recombines TRBV11-1 with TRBJ1-2; D not certain. The CDR3 is 12 residues long. The V gene's germline CDR1 is SGHAT and CDR2 FQDESV (reference sequence). V gave up 4 bases and J gave up 7 bases, with 10 bases separating them. CDR3 loop: CASSWQGSGYTF. CDR3 nucleotides: TGTGCCAGCAGCTGGCAAGGGAGTGGCTACACCTTC. Supplemented by reference TRBV11-1 and TRBJ1-2, the full variable domain reads EAEVAQSPRYKITEKSQAVAFWCDPISGHATLYWYRQILGQGPELLVQFQDESVVDDSQLPKDRFSAERLKGVDSTLKIQPAELGDSAMYLCASSWQGSGYTFGSGTRLTVV.

The CDR3 region is CASSVGGLGETQYF. CDR3 coding DNA: TGTGCCAGCAGCGTAGGGGGATTAGGGGAGACCCAGTACTTC. The chain couples TRBV9 to TRBJ2-5; the D is unclear. The CDR3 has 14 amino acids. V was shortened by 0 bases and J by 5 bases, with 11 bases between the two germline ends. The germline CDR1 and CDR2 sequences are SGDLS and YYNGEE. Drawing the rest from reference TRBV9 and TRBJ2-5, the complete variable domain is DSGVTQTPKHLITATGQRVTLRCSPRSGDLSVYWYQQSLDQGLQFLIQYYNGEERAKGNILERFSAQQFPDLHSELNLSSLELGDSALYFCASSVGGLGETQYFGPGTRLLVL.

The genes are TRBV19 and TRBJ2-7; D gene uncertain. Germline assignment: CDR1 LNHDA and CDR2 SQIVND (reference sequence). The germline V and J ends were trimmed by 7 bases and 2 bases, with 21 bases remaining between them. CDR3 length: 16 residues. CDR3 amino acids: CASTRTAALGTYEQYF. CDR3 sequence (DNA): TGTGCCAGTACAAGGACGGCCGCCCTAGGAACCTACGAGCAGTACTTC.